The 15 T cell receptor beta chains reported below all come from one sample, sequenced in a study of blood T cell repertoires in COVID-19. Assay: immunoSEQ multiplex PCR; the TCRdb copy retains only in-frame clones and omits some. The table records under 200,000 clones, 88% of them present only once. Sequencing was carried out using peripheral blood. These receptors all come from a man aged 50-60 years who had recovered from COVID-19.

The chain couples TRBV29-1 to TRBJ1-2; D is unclear. CDR1 is SQVTM, CDR2 ANQGSEA, per germline. V was pared by 0 bases and J by 5 bases, with 7 bases between. The CDR3 is 12 amino acids. The CDR3 spells CSVEEFPYGYTF. Here the CDR3 DNA reads TGCAGCGTTGAAGAGTTCCCTTATGGCTACACCTTC.

About this clone: Other DNA variants within this sample encode the same CDR3. The chain recombines TRBV5-1 with TRBJ2-5, with D possibly TRBD2 on 6 matching bases. The CDR3 totals 13 residues. V was trimmed by 0 bases and J by 4 bases, leaving 7 bases between them. Germline V gives CDR1 SGHRS, CDR2 YFSETQ. CDR3 DNA: TGCGCCAGCAGCTTGGGGGGAGGAGAGACCCAGTACTTC. Encoded protein: CASSLGGGETQYF.

The chain combines TRBV27 with TRBJ2-2; 9 bases line up with TRBD2. V dropped 4 bases and J dropped 6; count of bases not matched to a gene: 12. Germline assignment: CDR1 MNHEY and CDR2 SMNVEV (reference sequence). The CDR3 spans 17 residues. The CDR3 DNA follows: TGTGCCAGCAGTTCCCGGACTAGCGCTAAGCCCCCCGGGGAGCTGTTTTTT. Protein: CASSSRTSAKPPGELFF.

This chain connects TRBV11-2 to TRBJ1-3; tentative D call: TRBD1 (6 bases). Germline V lookup: CDR1 SGHAT, CDR2 FQNNGV. This CDR3 spans 14 amino acids. The V and J ends lost 5 bases and 6 bases respectively, with 14 bases between them. In DNA, the CDR3 is TGTGCCAGCAGCCTCCCGGGACAAGTAAACACCATATATTTT. Its protein is CASSLPGQVNTIYF.

The V and J genes are TRBV7-9 and TRBJ2-3; D is possibly TRBD1 (5 bases). CDR1 is SEHNR, CDR2 FQNEAQ, per germline (reference sequence). The CDR3 loop spans 13 amino acids. The V and J ends lost 6 bases and 5 bases respectively, with 12 bases between them. The chain's CDR3 is CASSRGYGDTQYF. The CDR3 DNA follows: TGTGCCAGCAGTAGGGGTTACGGAGATACGCAGTATTTT.

This chain connects TRBV6-2 or TRBV6-3 to TRBJ2-1; 9 bases fit TRBD2. The CDR3 runs 20 residues. Germline trimming cut 4 bases from V and 2 bases from J; bases unmatched to any gene: 18. CDR1 is MNHEY, CDR2 SVGEGT, per germline. The DNA of the CDR3 is TGTGCCAGCAGTTTTCCAACCAACCCAATAGCGGGGGCCACCTACAATGAGCAGTTCTTC. Translating it yields CASSFPTNPIAGATYNEQFF.

The chain recombines TRBV16 with TRBJ1-4, with D maybe TRBD1 (5 bases). The length of the CDR3 is 17 residues. Germline values: CDR1 KGHSY, CDR2 FQNENV. V was shortened by 0 bases and J by 1 base, with 12 bases between the two germline ends. The chain's CDR3 is CASSQSQGHGTNEKLFF. In nucleotides, the CDR3 is TGTGCCAGCAGCCAATCGCAGGGTCATGGAACTAATGAAAAACTGTTTTTT.

The chain carries TRBV6-5 and TRBJ2-7; no clear D. The ends were cut back, 4 bases at V and 1 base at J, with 17 bases in the middle. Germline V gene sequence: CDR1 MNHEY, CDR2 SVGAGI. This CDR3 comprises 16 residues. The CDR3 reads CASSSLPLTRSYEQYF. CDR3 bases: TGTGCCAGCAGTTCTTTACCGCTAACGAGATCCTACGAGCAGTACTTC.

The chain is built from TRBV7-3 and TRBJ1-6; 8 bases are a match to TRBD1. The ends lost 2 bases at V and 10 bases at J; junction bases unmatched: 19. Germline lookup yields CDR1 SGHTA and CDR2 FQGTGA. The CDR3 sequence is 19 residues long. CDR3 DNA sequence: TGTGCCAGCAGCTTAGGTACCCCCCAGGGGGCAAAACTGGAATCACCCCTCCACTTT. The encoded protein is CASSLGTPQGAKLESPLHF.

The V and J genes are TRBV5-1 and TRBJ2-5; 7 bases agree with TRBD2. The trim removed 0 bases at V and 4 bases at J, leaving 3 bases unmatched. CDR3 size: 14 residues. Looked up from germline, CDR1 is SGHRS and CDR2 is YFSETQ. The CDR3 loop reads CASSLGGGGETQYF. For the CDR3, the DNA is TGCGCCAGCAGCTTGGGAGGCGGGGGAGAGACCCAGTACTTC.

The rearrangement joins TRBV7-3 to TRBJ1-2; D might be TRBD1 (6 bases). From germline, CDR1 is SGHTA and CDR2 FQGTGA. Trimming stripped 5 bases from V and 7 bases from J, with 17 bases between. The CDR3 sequence is 14 residues long. The chain's CDR3 is CASSKQGSSGGYTF. The CDR3 nucleotides are TGTGCCAGCAGCAAACAGGGATCTTCGGGTGGCTACACCTTC.

CDR3 nucleotide sequence: TGCAGCGTTGGACCGGGACAGGGGGGCGGCTACACCTTC. It is translated as CSVGPGQGGGYTF. V usage is TRBV29-1 and J usage is TRBJ1-2; 11 nucleotides align to TRBD1. CDR1 is SQVTM, CDR2 ANQGSEA, per germline. This CDR3 region has 13 residues. Germline trimming cut 4 bases from V and 8 bases from J; bases unmatched to any gene: 6.

The CDR3 nucleotides read TGTGCCAGTAGTATAGGTAGGGACAGCCTAGCCATAGGGACCCAGTACTTC. It yields the protein CASSIGRDSLAIGTQYF. The chain employs TRBV19 and TRBJ2-5, with 7 bases lining up with TRBD1. V shed 1 base and J 7 bases; nucleotides not matched to a gene: 15. This CDR3 is 17 amino acids long. Germline-derived CDR1 and CDR2 are LNHDA and SQIVND (reference sequence).

The rearrangement uses TRBV6-2 or TRBV6-3 and TRBJ1-5, with 11 bases aligning to TRBD1. There are 15 residues in the CDR3. Germline CDR1 is MNHEY and CDR2 is SVGEGT. After removal of 6 bases from V and 5 bases from J, the junction contained 6 bases not matched to a gene. In nucleotides, the CDR3 is TGTGCCAGCAGCGCCGGGACAGGGGGGCATCAGCCCCAGCATTTT. The encoded protein is CASSAGTGGHQPQHF.

This chain joins TRBV5-1 and TRBJ2-1; 8 bases agree with TRBD2. CDR1 SGHRS and CDR2 YFSETQ come from the germline V gene. The CDR3 extends over 16 amino acids. Trimming cost V 0 bases and J 0 bases; bases outside gene matches: 2. CDR3 sequence: CASSLAAGGSYNEQFF. The DNA for the CDR3 is TGCGCCAGCAGCTTGGCCGCGGGGGGCTCCTACAATGAGCAGTTCTTC.